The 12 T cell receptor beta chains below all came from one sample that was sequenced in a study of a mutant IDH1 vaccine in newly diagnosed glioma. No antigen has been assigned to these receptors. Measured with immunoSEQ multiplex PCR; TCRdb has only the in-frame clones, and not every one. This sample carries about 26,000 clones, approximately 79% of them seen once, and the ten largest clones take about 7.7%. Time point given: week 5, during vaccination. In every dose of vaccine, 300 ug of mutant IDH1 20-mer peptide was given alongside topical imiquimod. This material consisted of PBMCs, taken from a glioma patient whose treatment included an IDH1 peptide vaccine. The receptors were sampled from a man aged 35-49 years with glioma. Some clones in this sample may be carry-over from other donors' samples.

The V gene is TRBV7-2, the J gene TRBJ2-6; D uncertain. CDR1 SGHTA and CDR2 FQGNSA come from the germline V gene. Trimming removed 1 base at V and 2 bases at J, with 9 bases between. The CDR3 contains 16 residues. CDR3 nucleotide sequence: TGTGCCAGCAGCTTAGTAGCTGGGGCTGGGGCCAACGTCCTGACTTTC. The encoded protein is CASSLVAGAGANVLTF.

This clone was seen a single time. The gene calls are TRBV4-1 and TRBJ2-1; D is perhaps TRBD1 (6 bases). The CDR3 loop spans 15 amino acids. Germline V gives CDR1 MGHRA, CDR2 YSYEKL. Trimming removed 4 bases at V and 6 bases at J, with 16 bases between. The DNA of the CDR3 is TGCGCCAGCAGCCTAACTGACAGGCAACTCAATGAGCAGTTCTTC. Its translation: CASSLTDRQLNEQFF.

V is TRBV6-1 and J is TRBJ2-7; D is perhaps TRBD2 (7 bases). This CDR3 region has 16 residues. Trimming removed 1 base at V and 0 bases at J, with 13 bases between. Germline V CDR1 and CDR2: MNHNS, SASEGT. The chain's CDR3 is CASSEGQGTISYEQYF. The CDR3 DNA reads TGTGCCAGCAGTGAAGGCCAGGGGACTATCTCCTACGAGCAGTACTTC.

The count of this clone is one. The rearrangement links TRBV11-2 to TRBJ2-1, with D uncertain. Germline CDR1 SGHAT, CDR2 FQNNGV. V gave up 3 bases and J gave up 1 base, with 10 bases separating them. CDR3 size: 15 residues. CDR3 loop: CASSLQVVSYNEQFF. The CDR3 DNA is TGTGCCAGCAGCTTGCAGGTAGTGTCCTACAATGAGCAGTTCTTC.

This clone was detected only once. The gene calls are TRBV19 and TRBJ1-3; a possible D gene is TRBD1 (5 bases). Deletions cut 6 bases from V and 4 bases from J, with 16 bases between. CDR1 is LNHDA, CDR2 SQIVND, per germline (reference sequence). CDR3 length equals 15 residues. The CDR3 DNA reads TGTGCCAGTAGCCCACCAGGGAGTCGGGGAAACACCATATATTTT. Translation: CASSPPGSRGNTIYF. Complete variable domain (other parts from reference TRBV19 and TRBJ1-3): DGGITQSPKYLFRKEGQNVTLSCEQNLNHDAMYWYRQDPGQGLRLIYYSQIVNDFQKGDIAEGYSVSREKKESFPLTVTSAQKNPTAFYLCASSPPGSRGNTIYFGEGSWLTVV.

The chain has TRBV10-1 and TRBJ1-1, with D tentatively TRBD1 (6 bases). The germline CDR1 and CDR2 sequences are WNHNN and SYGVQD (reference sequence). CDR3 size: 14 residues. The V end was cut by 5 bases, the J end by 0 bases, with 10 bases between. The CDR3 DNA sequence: TGCGCCAGCAGTCCCGGACAGATGAACACTGAAGCTTTCTTT. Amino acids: CASSPGQMNTEAFF.

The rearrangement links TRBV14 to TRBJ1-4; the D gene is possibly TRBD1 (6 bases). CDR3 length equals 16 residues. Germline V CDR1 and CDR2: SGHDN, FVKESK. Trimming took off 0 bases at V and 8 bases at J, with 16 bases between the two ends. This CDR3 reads CASSQEGKGGSEKLFF. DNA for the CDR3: TGTGCCAGCAGCCAAGAGGGAAAGGGGGGCTCGGAAAAACTGTTTTTT.

The CDR3 DNA reads as TGTGCCATCAGTACGACAGGGGGCCTGAACACTGAAGCTTTCTTT. Protein product: CAISTTGGLNTEAFF. The chain couples TRBV10-3 to TRBJ1-1; 10 positions agree with TRBD1. Germline-derived CDR1 and CDR2 are ENHRY and SYGVKD. The CDR3 has 15 amino acids. The V segment lost 5 bases and the J segment 0 bases; nucleotides outside the gene matches: 3.

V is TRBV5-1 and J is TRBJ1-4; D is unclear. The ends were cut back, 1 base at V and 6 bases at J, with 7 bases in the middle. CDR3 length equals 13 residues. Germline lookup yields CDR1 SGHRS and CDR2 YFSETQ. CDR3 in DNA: TGCGCCAGCAGCTTGCCGGAGGATGAAAAACTGTTTTTT. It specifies CASSLPEDEKLFF.

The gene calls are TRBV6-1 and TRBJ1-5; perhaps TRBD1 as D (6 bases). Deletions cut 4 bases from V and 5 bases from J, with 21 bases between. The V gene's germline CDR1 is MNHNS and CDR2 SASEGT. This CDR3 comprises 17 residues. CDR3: CASSATGWPGPHQPQHF. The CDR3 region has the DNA TGTGCCAGCAGTGCGACAGGCTGGCCGGGCCCCCATCAGCCCCAGCATTTT.

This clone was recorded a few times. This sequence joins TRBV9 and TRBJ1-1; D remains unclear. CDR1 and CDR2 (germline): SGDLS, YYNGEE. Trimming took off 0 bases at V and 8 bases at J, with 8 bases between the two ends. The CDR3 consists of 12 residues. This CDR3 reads CASSVAGREAFF. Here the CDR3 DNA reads TGTGCCAGCAGCGTAGCTGGTAGGGAAGCTTTCTTT.

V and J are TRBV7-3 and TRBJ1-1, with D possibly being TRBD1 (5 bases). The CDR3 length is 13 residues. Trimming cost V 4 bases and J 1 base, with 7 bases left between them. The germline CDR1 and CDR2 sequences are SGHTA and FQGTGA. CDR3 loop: CASSSTGNTEAFF. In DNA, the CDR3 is TGTGCCAGCAGCTCTACAGGGAACACTGAAGCTTTCTTT.